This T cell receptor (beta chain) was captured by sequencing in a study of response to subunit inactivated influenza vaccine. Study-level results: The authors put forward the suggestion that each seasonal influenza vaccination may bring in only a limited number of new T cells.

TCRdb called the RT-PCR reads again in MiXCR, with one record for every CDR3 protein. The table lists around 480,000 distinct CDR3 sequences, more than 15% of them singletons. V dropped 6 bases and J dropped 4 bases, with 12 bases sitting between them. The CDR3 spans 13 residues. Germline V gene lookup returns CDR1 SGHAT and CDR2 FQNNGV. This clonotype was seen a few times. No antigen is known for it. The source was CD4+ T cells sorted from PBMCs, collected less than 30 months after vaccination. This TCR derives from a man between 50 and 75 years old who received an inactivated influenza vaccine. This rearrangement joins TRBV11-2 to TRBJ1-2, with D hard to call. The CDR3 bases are TGTGCCAGCAGGGGGATTGGGCTCTATGGCTACACCTTC. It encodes CASRGIGLYGYTF. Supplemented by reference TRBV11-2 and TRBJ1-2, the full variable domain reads EAGVAQSPRYKIIEKRQSVAFWCNPISGHATLYWYQQILGQGPKLLIQFQNNGVVDDSQLPKDRFSAERLKGVDSTLKIQPAKLEDSAVYLCASRGIGLYGYTFGSGTRLTVV.